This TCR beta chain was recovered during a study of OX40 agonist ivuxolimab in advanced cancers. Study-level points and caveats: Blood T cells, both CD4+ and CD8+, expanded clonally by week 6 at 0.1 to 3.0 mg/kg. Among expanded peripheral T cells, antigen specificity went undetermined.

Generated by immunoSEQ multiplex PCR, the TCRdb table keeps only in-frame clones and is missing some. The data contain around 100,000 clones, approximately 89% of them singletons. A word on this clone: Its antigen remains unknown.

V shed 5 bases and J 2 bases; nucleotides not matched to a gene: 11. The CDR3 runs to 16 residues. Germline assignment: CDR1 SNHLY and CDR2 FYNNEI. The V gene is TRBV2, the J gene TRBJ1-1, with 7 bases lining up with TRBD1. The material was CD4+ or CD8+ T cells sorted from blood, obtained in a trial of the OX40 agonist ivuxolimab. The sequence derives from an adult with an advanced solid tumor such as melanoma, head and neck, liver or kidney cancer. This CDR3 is CASSIWTGDPNTEAFF. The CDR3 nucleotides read TGTGCCAGCAGTATTTGGACAGGAGATCCTAACACTGAAGCTTTCTTT. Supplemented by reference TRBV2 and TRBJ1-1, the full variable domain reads EPEVTQTPSHQVTQMGQEVILRCVPISNHLYFYWYRQILGQKVEFLVSFYNNEISEKSEIFDDQFSVERPDGSNFTLKIRSTKLEDSAMYFCASSIWTGDPNTEAFFGQGTRLTVV.